The clone carrying this T cell receptor (beta chain) was seen just once. This sample is drawn from a study of blood T cell repertoires in COVID-19. Profiled with immunoSEQ multiplex PCR; TCRdb holds only in-frame clones, not every one. This table holds 200,000 to 250,000 clones, approximately 85% found once. Trimming left V 5 bases short and J 5 bases short, with 16 bases between. The CDR3 covers 14 residues. CDR1 KGHSH and CDR2 LQKENI come from the germline V gene. The sequenced sample was peripheral blood. The receptor comes from an older woman with COVID-19, enrolled during active disease. This chain uses TRBV18 with TRBJ2-7, with D perhaps matching TRBD2 (7 bases). The CDR3 sequence is CASSSSGGLDEQYF. The DNA of the CDR3 is TGTGCCAGCTCAAGCTCGGGGGGCTTGGACGAGCAGTACTTC.